A selection of T cell receptor beta chains follows, all from one sample in a study of T cell responses to AZD1222 COVID-19 vaccine. Assay: immunoSEQ multiplex PCR; the TCRdb copy retains only in-frame clones and omits some. Seen here are 90,000 to 100,000 clones, 87% observed once, and the top ten hold about 3%. Sequencing used peripheral blood, obtained on day 0 of AZD1222 vaccination. The receptors here all came from an adult in good health. The CDR3 runs from the conserved cysteine through the conserved F or W. Each record gives: J gene, V gene, D gene, clone size, CDR3 protein, CDR3 DNA. The D gene is left open where the match is weak. Some rows have no size entry. The others give once, few or many, or a class for an expanded clone.

TRBJ1-5	TRBV6-6	NA	NA	CASSPVHTGTPGNQPQHF	TGTGCCAGCAGTCCGGTGCACACCGGGACCCCCGGCAATCAGCCCCAGCATTTT
TRBJ1-5	TRBV27	NA	NA	CASSKRGGNSNQPQHF	TGTGCCAGCAGTAAAAGGGGGGGGAATAGCAATCAGCCCCAGCATTTT
TRBJ2-1	TRBV19	NA	NA	CASSIDGRDSYNEQFF	TGTGCCAGTAGTATAGACGGGCGGGACTCCTACAATGAGCAGTTCTTC
TRBJ1-2	TRBV5-5	TRBD1	once	CASSLDPTTGSNGYTF	TGTGCCAGCAGCTTGGATCCCACGACAGGGTCCAATGGCTACACCTTC
TRBJ1-3	TRBV7-2	NA	NA	CASSRRGSGGNTIYF	TGTGCCAGCAGCCGCAGAGGCTCGGGGGGAAACACCATATATTTT
TRBJ1-1	TRBV6-5	NA	NA	CASSYNPELNTEAFF	TGTGCCAGCAGTTATAACCCCGAACTGAACACTGAAGCTTTCTTT
TRBJ1-4	TRBV6-5	NA	NA	CASSLGGAHEKLFF	TGTGCCAGCAGCCTGGGGGGGGCCCATGAAAAACTGTTTTTT
TRBJ1-1	TRBV29-1	TRBD1	NA	CSVGGGQGSDTEAFF	TGCAGCGTTGGGGGGGGACAGGGATCGGACACTGAAGCTTTCTTT
TRBJ1-3	TRBV5-1	NA	NA	CASKDSGNTIYF	TGCGCCAGCAAAGACTCTGGAAACACCATATATTTT
TRBJ2-7	TRBV5-6	TRBD1	NA	CASSLQDRALPYEQYF	TGTGCCAGCAGCCTCCAGGACAGGGCCCTTCCCTACGAGCAGTACTTC
TRBJ1-2	TRBV14	TRBD1	NA	CASSQLTPGQANYGYTF	TGTGCCAGCAGCCAACTCACCCCGGGACAGGCGAACTATGGCTACACCTTC
TRBJ1-1	TRBV12-3/TRBV12-4	NA	NA	CASSSGYEAFF	TGTGCCAGCAGTTCGGGATATGAAGCTTTCTTT
TRBJ1-5	TRBV30	TRBD1	NA	CAWSNRGQQPQHF	TGTGCCTGGAGCAACAGGGGGCAACAGCCCCAGCATTTT
TRBJ1-1	TRBV27	TRBD1	NA	CASSDGQGPEAFF	TGTGCCAGCAGTGATGGACAGGGCCCTGAAGCTTTCTTT
TRBJ2-1	TRBV24-1	TRBD2	once	CSSGSYNEQFF	TGTTCTAGCGGGAGCTACAATGAGCAGTTCTTC